This T cell receptor beta chain was observed in a study of CD8 T cells in Susac syndrome (dated by TCRdb to the late 2010s). Regarding the research as a whole: Of the Susac syndrome patients who were sequenced, more than 5 had clinically active disease and eight were in clinical remission. The clonality of the CD8+ T cell repertoire was compared across some eleven healthy donors, roughly 14 Susac syndrome patients and fewer than 16 multiple sclerosis patients. The study used repertoire sequencing to test whether antigen drove CD8+ T cell activation and differentiation in Susac syndrome. Susac syndrome patients were therapy-naive, on corticosteroids (some also receiving IVIg), or on IVIg alone at blood withdrawal. Here is what the overall study found, with its caveats: The number of individuals in the TCR sequencing and HLA analysis was acknowledged as relatively small. Looking at Susac-specific public clones, the researchers identified some 16 in the total CD8+ repertoire and five or six in the CD8+ TEMRA repertoire. Susac syndrome CD8+ repertoires showed clonal expansion, highest in CD8+ TEMRA cells and greater in clinically active than remitting patients.

In regard to this clonotype: Its antigen is still unknown. The record has no base qualities; no much larger clone is one base away.

High-throughput TCR beta sequencing profiled peripheral blood CD8+ and CD4+ T cells from healthy donors, Susac syndrome patients and multiple sclerosis patients. Recently defined diagnostic criteria for definite or probable disease were met by the Susac syndrome patients. Bulk CD8+ and CD4+ T cells were purified by magnetic negative isolation, whereas CD8+ TEMRA cells were enriched by FACS. Blood was drawn into EDTA tubes, processed within 24 hours, and PBMCs were isolated by density gradient centrifugation. PBMCs intended for TCR sequencing were cryopreserved in liquid nitrogen and were subsequently thawed in a 37 degrees C water bath. Purity of sorted or isolated CD4+, CD8+ and CD8+ TEMRA cells was at least 90%. RNA was extracted with the RNeasy kit and roughly 0.45 to 1 ug was reverse transcribed using random hexamers. TCR beta CDR3 regions were amplified with the immunoSEQ multiplex PCR assay covering 54 Vbeta and 13 Jbeta segments. PCR amplification bias was corrected using a synthetic template baseline for primer optimization and computational correction. Concerning the study's data processing: Reads were assigned to V, D and J genes according to IMGT and analyzed in immunoSEQ Analyzer, with only productive sequences retained. Clonality was computed as one minus Shannon entropy normalized by log2 of the number of productive unique sequences. Public and private clones were assessed among the 100 most prevalent clones of each patient and control. A clone was defined as Susac-specific if it was absent from the healthy and MS cohorts, from roughly 990 published viral clones and from other ImmuneACCESS disease sequences. TCRdb reran the public reads through fastp at Q25 and MiXCR, keeping productive beta chains. A single entry per CDR3 protein holds the most common genes and DNA from its merged rows. The V and J calls come from TCRdb's annotation, not from the publication. The sample table lists around 80,000 distinct CDR3 sequences, roughly 95% of them with a count of one. Jointly, the top ten make up 0.52% of the sample.

The sequence came from a human donor with Susac syndrome. Sequences were obtained from CD8+ T cells from PBMCs.

In nucleotide form, the sequence is TGTGCCAGCAGCTATTCGCCGGGGGGCACAGATACGCAGTATTTT. It specifies CASSYSPGGTDTQYF. The chain is made from TRBV13 and TRBJ2-3, with TRBD2 as a weak D call on 6 bases. CDR1 PRHDT and CDR2 FYEKMQ are derived from the germline V gene (reference sequence). V loses 4 bases of germline sequence and J loses 1 base, and the interval between the two ends is 12 bases. From the cysteine through the phenylalanine, the CDR3 covers 15 amino acids. Solely the CDR3 DNA is kept, with 45 bases framed from the first base.